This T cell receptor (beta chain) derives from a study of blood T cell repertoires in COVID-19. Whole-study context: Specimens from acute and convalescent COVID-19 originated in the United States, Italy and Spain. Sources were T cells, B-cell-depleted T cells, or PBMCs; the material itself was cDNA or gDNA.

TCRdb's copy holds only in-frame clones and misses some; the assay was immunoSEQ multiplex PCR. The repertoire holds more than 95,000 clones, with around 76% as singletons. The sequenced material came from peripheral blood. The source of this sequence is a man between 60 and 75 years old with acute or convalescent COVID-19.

The CDR3 here is CSVRRSTANEKLFF. Here the CDR3 DNA reads TGCAGCGTTCGCAGGTCTACGGCTAATGAAAAACTGTTTTTT. The chain employs TRBV29-1 and TRBJ1-4; D not resolved. V lost 5 bases, J lost 3 bases, and 13 bases lay in between. This CDR3 spans 14 amino acids. Looked up from germline, CDR1 is SQVTM and CDR2 is ANQGSEA.